These 13 T cell receptor beta chains were sequenced from one sample in a study of shared clonotypes between healthy human individuals. Profiled with immunoSEQ multiplex PCR; TCRdb holds only in-frame clones, not every one. This repertoire shows some 1.5 million clones, 95% to 97% found once; its top ten account for 1% to 1.5%. Sequencing used naive CD4+ T cells sorted from blood. The subset denotes: CD45RA+ positively selected. The source is a man aged 25 to 40 in good health.

The rearrangement links TRBV18 to TRBJ2-5, with 9 bases matching TRBD1. Germline V gene lookup returns CDR1 KGHSH and CDR2 LQKENI. V trimming: 0 bases; J trimming: 4 bases; junction bases outside the gene matches: 9. The CDR3 extends over 17 amino acids. The CDR3 spells CASSPPVRDRDRETQYF. CDR3 DNA: TGTGCCAGCTCACCACCCGTCCGGGACAGGGATCGAGAGACCCAGTACTTC.

This chain uses TRBV5-1 with TRBJ1-1; possibly TRBD1 for D (5 bases). CDR1 is SGHRS, CDR2 YFSETQ, per germline. The CDR3 totals 13 residues. V gave up 3 bases and J gave up 1 base, with 7 bases separating them. The CDR3 nucleotides are TGCGCCAGCAGCTGGGACCCGAACACTGAAGCTTTCTTT. Translating it yields CASSWDPNTEAFF.

This clone was found once. The chain joins TRBV5-1 to TRBJ1-2; D possibly corresponds to TRBD1 (5 bases). The V gene lost 1 base and the J gene lost 3 bases, with 7 bases spanning the gap. The CDR3 totals 13 residues. Per germline, CDR1 SGHRS and CDR2 YFSETQ. CDR3 sequence (DNA): TGCGCCAGCAGCTTGCGAGGGGACTATGGCTACACCTTC. This sequence encodes CASSLRGDYGYTF.

The chain has TRBV7-9 and TRBJ2-5, with D unclear. Germline V gives CDR1 SEHNR, CDR2 FQNEAQ (reference sequence). Trimming left V 4 bases short and J 5 bases short, with 11 bases between. The CDR3 loop spans 13 amino acids. Here the CDR3 DNA reads TGTGCCAGCAGCTCCTCCTTGGGGGAGACCCAGTACTTC. Amino acid sequence: CASSSSLGETQYF.

The chain employs TRBV6-5 and TRBJ1-3; D is undetermined. This CDR3 is 15 amino acids long. The V end was cut by 6 bases, the J end by 3 bases, with 15 bases between. CDR1 is MNHEY and CDR2 is SVGAGI in the germline V gene. DNA for the CDR3: TGTGCCAGCAGCCAGACGGACGCGGTTGGAAACACCATATATTTT. This translates into CASSQTDAVGNTIYF.

The rearrangement joins TRBV7-3 to TRBJ2-7; D unresolved. Trimming pared 4 bases from V and 1 base from J, leaving 17 bases between. The CDR3 runs 16 residues. The germline gives CDR1 SGHTA, CDR2 FQGTGA. CDR3: CASSSSQLKWSYEQYF. DNA for the CDR3: TGTGCCAGCAGCTCAAGTCAACTGAAATGGTCCTACGAGCAGTACTTC. The full variable domain, its missing parts supplied by reference TRBV7-3 and TRBJ2-7, is GAGVSQTPSNKVTEKGKYVELRCDPISGHTALYWYRQSLGQGPEFLIYFQGTGAADDSGLPNDRFFAVRPEGSVSTLKIQRTERGDSAVYLCASSSSQLKWSYEQYFGPGTRLTVT.

This rearrangement joins TRBV4-1 to TRBJ2-2; tentatively, D is TRBD2 (6 bases). CDR3 length: 16 residues. Looked up from germline, CDR1 is MGHRA and CDR2 is YSYEKL. The V end lost 2 bases, the J end lost 0 bases, and 10 bases lay between the germline ends. Written as DNA, the CDR3 is TGCGCCAGCAGCCAAACACGGGGGTCGAACACCGGGGAGCTGTTTTTT. This encodes CASSQTRGSNTGELFF.

This clone has just one count. The chain uses TRBV27 and TRBJ2-1; 12 bases match TRBD2. CDR1 and CDR2 (germline): MNHEY, SMNVEV (reference sequence). The length of the CDR3 is 16 residues. The ends lost 3 bases at V and 8 bases at J; junction bases unmatched: 8. The CDR3 region has the DNA TGTGCCAGCAGTTTCCTAGCGGGAGGGATGCTGTATGAGCAGTTCTTC. Translated: CASSFLAGGMLYEQFF.

The chain links TRBV6-5 to TRBJ2-7; D is tentatively TRBD1 or TRBD2 (5 bases each). Germline CDR1 and CDR2: MNHEY and SVGAGI. CDR3 length: 16 residues. Trimming shortened V by 4 bases and J by 1 base, and 17 bases separated the two germline ends. As DNA, the CDR3 is TGTGCCAGCAGTTTTAGACCGGGACGAAGATCCTACGAGCAGTACTTC. As protein: CASSFRPGRRSYEQYF.

The chain recombines TRBV5-5 with TRBJ2-7; the match to TRBD1 covers 7 bases. This CDR3 spans 14 amino acids. Germline V CDR1 and CDR2: SGHKS, YYEKEE (reference sequence). The ends lost 0 bases at V and 3 bases at J; junction bases unmatched: 3. CDR3 region: CASSLDDRVYEQYF. The CDR3 nucleotides are TGTGCCAGCAGCTTGGATGACAGGGTCTACGAGCAGTACTTC.

The chain carries TRBV28 and TRBJ1-2; D unresolved. Germline CDR1 MDHEN, CDR2 SYDVKM. Trimming stripped 6 bases from V and 4 bases from J, with 12 bases between. The CDR3 is made up of 13 amino acids. CDR3 coding DNA: TGTGCCAGCAGGACCGGGTACGGCTATGGCTACACCTTC. The encoded protein is CASRTGYGYGYTF.

In the case of this clone: Within the sample, other DNA sequences also encode this same CDR3. The V and J genes are TRBV20-1 and TRBJ2-1; a weak D match, TRBD2 (6 bases). Trimming cost V 3 bases and J 6 bases, with 6 bases left between them. The CDR3 length is 11 residues. Germline CDR1 is DFQATT and CDR2 is SNEGSKA (reference sequence). The chain's CDR3 is CSAREGNEQFF. CDR3 coding DNA: TGCAGTGCTAGGGAGGGCAATGAGCAGTTCTTC.

This clone has just one count. The rearrangement uses TRBV18 and TRBJ2-1, with D perhaps given as TRBD1 or TRBD2 (6 bases each). CDR3 length: 19 residues. The V gene lost 3 bases and the J gene lost 0 bases, with 21 bases spanning the gap. Germline V gives CDR1 KGHSH, CDR2 LQKENI. CDR3 amino acids: CASSPRGGTTESSYNEQFF. The CDR3 DNA follows: TGTGCCAGCTCACCTCGAGGGGGGACCACAGAAAGCTCCTACAATGAGCAGTTCTTC.